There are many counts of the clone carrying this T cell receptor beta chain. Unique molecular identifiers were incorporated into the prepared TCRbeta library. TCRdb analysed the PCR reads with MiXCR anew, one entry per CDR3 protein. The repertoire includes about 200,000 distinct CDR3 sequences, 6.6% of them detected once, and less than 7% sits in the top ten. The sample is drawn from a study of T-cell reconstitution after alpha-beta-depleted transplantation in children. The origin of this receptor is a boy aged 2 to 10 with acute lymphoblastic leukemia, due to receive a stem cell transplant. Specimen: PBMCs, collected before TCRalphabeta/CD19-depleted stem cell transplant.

The CDR3 DNA sequence: TGTGCCAGCAGTTACCCCCCGGGACAGACCATCGAGCAGTACTTC. Translation gives CASSYPPGQTIEQYF. This rearrangement joins TRBV28 to TRBJ2-7, with 7 bases fitting TRBD1. V was pared by 4 bases and J by 6 bases, with 12 bases of the junction left unmatched. The CDR3 has 15 amino acids. The V gene's germline CDR1 is MDHEN and CDR2 SYDVKM.